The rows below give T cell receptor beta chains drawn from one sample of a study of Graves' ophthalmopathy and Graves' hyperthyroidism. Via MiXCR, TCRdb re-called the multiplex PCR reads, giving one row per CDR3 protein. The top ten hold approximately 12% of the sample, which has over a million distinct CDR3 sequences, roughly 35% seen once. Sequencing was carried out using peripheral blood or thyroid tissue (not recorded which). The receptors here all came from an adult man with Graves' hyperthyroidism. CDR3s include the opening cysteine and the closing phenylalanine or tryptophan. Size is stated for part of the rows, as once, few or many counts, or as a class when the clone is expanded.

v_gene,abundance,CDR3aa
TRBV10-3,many,CAISGSGQGTYEQYF
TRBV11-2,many,CASSLATGPGSEAFF
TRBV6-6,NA,CASRADRSMNTEAFF
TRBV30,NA,CAWSRSGMHTGELFF
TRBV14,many,CASSQARAGGRYEQYF
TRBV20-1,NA,CSASYDVGGQPLAAGTEVHEKLFF
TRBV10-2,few,CASSEGVSVVYGYTF
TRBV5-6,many,CASSLLTNSPLHF
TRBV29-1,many,CSVPNREWYQETQYF
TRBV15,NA,CATSKGDNRGNQHF
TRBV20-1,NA,CSVKGTSGGYEQYF
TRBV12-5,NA,CASSFSAWDQETQYF
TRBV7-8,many,CASSNRGRAGPQETQYF
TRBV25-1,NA,CASSARPSIYEQYF
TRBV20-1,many,CSARDLNRGTYEQYF
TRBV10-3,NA,CAGSYTQSRKTQYF